Here is one T cell receptor beta chain with its context. This specimen comes from a study of immune characterization of retroperitoneal liposarcoma. In TCRdb, the PCR reads were re-called with MiXCR into one record per CDR3 protein. The sample shows 15,000 or so distinct CDR3 sequences, approximately 50% of them seen only once. V shed 2 bases, J shed 8 bases, and the junction held 9 bases outside the gene matches. From germline, CDR1 is MNHEY and CDR2 SMNVEV (reference sequence). The CDR3 contains 16 residues. The TCR comes from a female donor with retroperitoneal liposarcoma. The V and J genes are TRBV27 and TRBJ2-1, with 10 nucleotides matching TRBD1. The sequenced sample consisted of tumor tissue. The CDR3 is CASSLTDRGRSHEQFF. In DNA form, the CDR3 reads TGTGCCAGCAGTTTAACCGACAGGGGGCGCAGCCATGAGCAGTTCTTC.